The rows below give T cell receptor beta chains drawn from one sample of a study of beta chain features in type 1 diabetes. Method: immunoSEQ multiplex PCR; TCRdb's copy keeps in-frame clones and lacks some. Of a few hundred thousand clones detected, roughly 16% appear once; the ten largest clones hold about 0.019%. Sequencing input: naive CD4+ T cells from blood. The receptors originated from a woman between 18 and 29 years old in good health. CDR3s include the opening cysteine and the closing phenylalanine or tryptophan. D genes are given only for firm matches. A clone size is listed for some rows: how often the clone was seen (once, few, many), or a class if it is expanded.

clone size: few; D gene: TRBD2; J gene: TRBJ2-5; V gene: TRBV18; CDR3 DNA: TGTGCCAGCTCACCCTTAGCGGGAGAACGCCGAGAGACCCAGTACTTC; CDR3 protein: CASSPLAGERRETQYF
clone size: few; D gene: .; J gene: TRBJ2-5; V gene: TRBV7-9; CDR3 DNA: TGTGCCAGCGGCCTGGAGACCCAGTACTTC; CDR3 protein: CASGLETQYF
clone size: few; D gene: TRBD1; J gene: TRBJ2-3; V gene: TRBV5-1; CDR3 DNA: TGCGCCAGCAGCCGCGAGGGGGCGGATACGCAGTATTTT; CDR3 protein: CASSREGADTQYF
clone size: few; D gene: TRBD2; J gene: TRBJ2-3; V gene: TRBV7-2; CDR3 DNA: TGTGCCAGCAGCACGTATAGCGGGAGTGGGACAGATACGCAGTATTTT; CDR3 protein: CASSTYSGSGTDTQYF
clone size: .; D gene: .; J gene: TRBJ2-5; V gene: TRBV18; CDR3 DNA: TGTGCCAGCTCGGCAGGCAGCCAAGAGACCCAGTACTTC; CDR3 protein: CASSAGSQETQYF
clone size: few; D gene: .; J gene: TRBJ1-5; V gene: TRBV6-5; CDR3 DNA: TGTGCCAGCAGTCCACGGGGGGCTGGCAATCAGCCCCAGCATTTT; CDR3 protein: CASSPRGAGNQPQHF
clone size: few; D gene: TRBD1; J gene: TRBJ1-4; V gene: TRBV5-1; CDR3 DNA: TGCGCCAGCAGCTCAACGACAGGGAATGAAAAACTGTTTTTT; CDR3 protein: CASSSTTGNEKLFF
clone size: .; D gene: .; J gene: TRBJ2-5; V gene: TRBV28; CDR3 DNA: TGTGCCAGCAGTTTGGACTCGCAAGAGACCCAGTACTTC; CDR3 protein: CASSLDSQETQYF
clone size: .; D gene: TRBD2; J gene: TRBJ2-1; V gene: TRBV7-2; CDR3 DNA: TGTGCCAGCAGCCGTGCGGGACTAGCGGACAATGAGCAGTTCTTC; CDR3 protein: CASSRAGLADNEQFF
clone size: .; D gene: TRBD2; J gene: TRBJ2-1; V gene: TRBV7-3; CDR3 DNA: TGTGCCAGCAGCTTTAGGGCTAGCGGGAGAGATGAGCAGTTCTTC; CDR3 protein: CASSFRASGRDEQFF
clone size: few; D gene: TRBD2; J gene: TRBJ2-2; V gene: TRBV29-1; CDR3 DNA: TGCAGCGTCGACCTAGCGGGAGGCCCCGGGGAGCTGTTTTTT; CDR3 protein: CSVDLAGGPGELFF
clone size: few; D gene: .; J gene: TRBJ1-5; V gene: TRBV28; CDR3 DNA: TGTGCCAGCACTCGGGGCAATCAGCCCCAGCATTTT; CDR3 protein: CASTRGNQPQHF
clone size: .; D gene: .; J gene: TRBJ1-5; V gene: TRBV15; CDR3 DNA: TGTGCCACCAGCAGGAGGGTGACCCGGGACATAGATCAGCCCCAGCATTTT; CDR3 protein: CATSRRVTRDIDQPQHF
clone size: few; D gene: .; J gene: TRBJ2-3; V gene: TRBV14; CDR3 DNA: TGTGCCAGCAGCCAAGTCACGGGAGACCCTACCTTT; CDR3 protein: CASSQVTGDPTF
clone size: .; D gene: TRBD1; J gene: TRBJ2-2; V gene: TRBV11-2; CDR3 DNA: TGTGCCAGCAGCTTTCACAGGGGGCAGGGACGAAACACCGGGGAGCTGTTTTTT; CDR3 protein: CASSFHRGQGRNTGELFF
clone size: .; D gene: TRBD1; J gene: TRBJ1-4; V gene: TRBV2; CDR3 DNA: TGTGCCAGCAGGGACAGGGGAGATGAAAAACTGTTTTTT; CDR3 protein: CASRDRGDEKLFF
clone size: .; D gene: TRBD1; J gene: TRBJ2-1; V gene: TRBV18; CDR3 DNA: TGTGCCAGCTCAGGCCCGGGACAGGGGAATGAGCAGTTCTTC; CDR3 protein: CASSGPGQGNEQFF
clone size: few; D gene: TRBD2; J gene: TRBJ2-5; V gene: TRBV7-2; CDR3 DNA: TGTGCCAGCAGCTTACTAGCGGGAGGGCCGGGGGAGACCCAGTACTTC; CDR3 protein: CASSLLAGGPGETQYF
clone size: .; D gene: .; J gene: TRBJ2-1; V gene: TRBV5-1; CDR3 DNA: TGCGCCAGCAGCTCCTACTCCAGCTTGTCTGGCGGCGATGAGCAGTTCTTC; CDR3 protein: CASSSYSSLSGGDEQFF
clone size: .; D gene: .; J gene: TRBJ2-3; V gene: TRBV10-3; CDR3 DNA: TGTGCCATCAGGGGAGGCACAGATACGCAGTATTTT; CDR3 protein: CAIRGGTDTQYF
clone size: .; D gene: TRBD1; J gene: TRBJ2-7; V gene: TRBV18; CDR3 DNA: TGTGCCAGCTCAGGACAGGTCGACTACGAGCAGTACTTC; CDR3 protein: CASSGQVDYEQYF
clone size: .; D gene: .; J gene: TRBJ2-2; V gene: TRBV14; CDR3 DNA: TGTGCCAGCAGCCAAGATCGGAACACCGGGGAGCTGTTTTTT; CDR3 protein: CASSQDRNTGELFF
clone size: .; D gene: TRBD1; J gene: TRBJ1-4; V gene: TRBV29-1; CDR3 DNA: TGCAGCGCAACAGGGGGGAGGCGTGAAAAACTGTTTTTT; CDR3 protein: CSATGGRREKLFF
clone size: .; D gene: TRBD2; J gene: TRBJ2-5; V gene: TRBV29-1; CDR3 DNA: TGCAGCGGGCGGGGGGCTGGCCAAGAGACCCAGTACTTC; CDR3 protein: CSGRGAGQETQYF
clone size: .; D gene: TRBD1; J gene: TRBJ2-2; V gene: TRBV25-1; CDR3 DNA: TGTGCCAGCAGTGACCCGGGACAGGGAAACACCGGGGAGCTGTTTTTT; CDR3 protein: CASSDPGQGNTGELFF
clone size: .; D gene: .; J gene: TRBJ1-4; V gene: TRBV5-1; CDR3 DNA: TGCGCCAGCAGCTTGGGACTCCCGGGAGGCGAAAAACTGTTTTTT; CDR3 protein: CASSLGLPGGEKLFF
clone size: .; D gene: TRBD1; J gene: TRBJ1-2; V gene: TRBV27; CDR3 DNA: TGTGCCAGCAGTGCAGACAGGGGAGGAAGCTATGGCTACACCTTC; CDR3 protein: CASSADRGGSYGYTF
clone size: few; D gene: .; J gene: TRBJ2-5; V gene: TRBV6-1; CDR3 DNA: TGTGCCAGCAGTCATAAAGAGGGGACCCAGTACTTC; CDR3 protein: CASSHKEGTQYF
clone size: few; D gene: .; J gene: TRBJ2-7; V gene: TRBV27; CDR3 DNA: TGTGCCAGCAGTTACACTATGCGATCCTACGAGCAGTACTTC; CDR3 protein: CASSYTMRSYEQYF
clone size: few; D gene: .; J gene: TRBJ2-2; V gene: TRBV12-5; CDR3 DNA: TGTGCTAGTGGTTTGCAAGTCAGGGCGAACACCGGGGAGCTGTTTTTT; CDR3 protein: CASGLQVRANTGELFF
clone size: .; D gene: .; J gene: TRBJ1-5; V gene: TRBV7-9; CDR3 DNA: TGTGCCAGCAGCTCCCCCCATAGCAATCAGCCCCAGCATTTT; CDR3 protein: CASSSPHSNQPQHF
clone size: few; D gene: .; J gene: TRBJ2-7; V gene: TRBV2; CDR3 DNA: TGTGCCAGCAGTGAGCGGTCCTACGAGCAGTACTTC; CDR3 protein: CASSERSYEQYF
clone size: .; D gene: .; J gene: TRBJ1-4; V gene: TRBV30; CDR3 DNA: TGTGCCTGGAAAGCGGCAACTAATGAAAAACTGTTTTTT; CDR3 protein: CAWKAATNEKLFF
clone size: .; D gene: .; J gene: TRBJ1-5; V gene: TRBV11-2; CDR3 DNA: TGTGCCAGCAGCTTAGGGACAGTTAGCAATCAGCCCCAGCATTTT; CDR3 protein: CASSLGTVSNQPQHF
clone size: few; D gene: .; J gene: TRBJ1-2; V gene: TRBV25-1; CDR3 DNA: TGTGCCAGCCGCGGGGGGGATGGCTACACCTTC; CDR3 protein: CASRGGDGYTF
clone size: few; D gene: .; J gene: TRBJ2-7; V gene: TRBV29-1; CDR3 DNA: TGCAGCGTTGTAAAAGGACTGGGGAGAGAGCAGTACTTC; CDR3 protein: CSVVKGLGREQYF
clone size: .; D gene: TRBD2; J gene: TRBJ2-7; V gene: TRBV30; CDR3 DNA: TGTGCCTGGAGTCCACTCAGCGGGAGGGCCGTCTACGAGCAGTACTTC; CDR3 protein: CAWSPLSGRAVYEQYF